This T cell receptor beta chain was captured in a study of shared clonotypes between healthy human individuals (dated by TCRdb to the early 2020s). About the full investigation: The cohort included three men and a couple of women between 18 and 49 years of age. Per donor, three plates each were used for CD4 naive and CD4 memory, two for CD8 naive, and one for CD8 memory. Blood TCR repertoires of a handful of healthy adults were deeply sequenced to estimate repertoire size and the extent of clonotype sharing between individuals. Libraries were prepared and TCR repertoires were sequenced by different laboratories using diverse techniques, in order to increase sequencing depth and limit assay-specific biases. Each donor's leukapheresis produced roughly between about 0.9 and 9.5 billion PBMCs. Results and caveats for the whole study, not just this receptor: Across four donors, about 5% of naive CD4, roughly 3.5% of naive CD8, roughly 2.3% of memory CD4, and approximately 0.42% of memory CD8 clonotypes were shared. The small number of donors limited the genetic and exposure-history diversity represented. Even with the large sequencing depth, rarefaction of the sorted-subset datasets indicated that sequencing was incomplete. Clonotypes shared by all four sorted-subset donors showed higher generation probabilities than non-shared clonotypes. Larger estimated clonotype richness was generally found for naive subsets than for memory subsets. Sampling was restricted to blood, and TCR repertoires in tissues likely differ from the TCR repertoires found in blood. Pairwise subsampling led to the expectation that sequencing depth would affect the degree of clonotype sharing among donors.

TCR CDR3 regions were amplified from genomic DNA by multiplex PCR using the deep immunoSEQ assay. Extracted genomic DNA from each cell subset was distributed evenly across all wells of several immunoSEQ 96-well plates, and each plate was treated as a replicate. For sorted subsets, each replicate PCR was loaded with roughly 200 ng genomic DNA, equivalent to about 30,000 T cell genomes. Purified libraries were quantified with a Qubit 3.0 fluorometer, sized on a Bioanalyzer 2100, and re-quantified with the KAPA Library Quantification kit. Each immunoSEQ 96-well plate was sequenced on its own single-read 150-cycle Illumina NextSeq 550 flow cell. On the authors' methods: Because only junctional sequences without quality scores were contained in the immunoSEQ output, filtering matching that applied to full-length reads could not be performed. To assign V/J genes and CDR3, sequences were annotated using PyIR, a Python wrapper for IgBLAST v1.9, with IMGT germline references. Any read was removed if the V/J assignment was weak (E-value above 1e-6), the CDR3 was missing, or the read contained stop codons, out-of-frame junctions, or ambiguous translated residues. V3J clonotypes were defined by identical inferred V gene, J gene, and CDR3 amino acid sequence. Percentage overlap between repertoires was calculated by dividing the number of shared unique clonotypes by the size of the smaller repertoire. Repertoire richness was assessed with RTK rarefaction, the Chao1 estimator, and Recon v2.1 estimates of unobserved clonotypes. OLGA was used to compute generation probabilities for all TCRbeta clonotypes that the gDNA method yielded from several donors. Sourced from immuneACCESS, this table was stored by TCRdb with only in-frame sequences that have V and J called. A share of the clones is absent; for the studies checked, an unresolved V gene accounts for under half, and the remainder has no known explanation. Clone size and the V and J calls come from that table; the DNA yielded D and trimming. In all, the sample holds about 1,500,000 clones, and roughly 96% of those were seen once. The top ten clonotypes cover roughly 1.2% of the sample.

Concerning this clone: What antigen it recognizes has not been identified. Qualities for individual bases were not recorded, and no much larger clone is one base off.

The donors were healthy, HIV-negative adults with no recently reported acute infections or vaccinations. All donors were Caucasian adults living in Nashville, Tennessee, USA. Magnetic negative selection was used to enrich CD4+ T cells, after which naive cells were positively selected on CD45RA and the negative fraction became the memory subset. Blood was obtained by leukapheresis, after which PBMCs were separated by Ficoll-Histopaque density gradient centrifugation and cryopreserved in liquid nitrogen vapor phase. Analytical flow cytometry was used to check the purity and quantity of every magnetically sorted T cell population. From each sorted fraction, genomic DNA was isolated and quantified by UV absorbance on a Nanodrop 2000c. The sample was naive CD4+ T cells sorted from blood. The sample's cell subset or site, from its label and the paper: CD45RA+ positively selected. This receptor was obtained from a man aged 25 to 40 in good health.

At the DNA level, the sequence is TGTGCCAGCAGCTTACTCGACCCCCATACAGGGAGCTCCTACGAGCAGTACTTC. This yields the protein CASSLLDPHTGSSYEQYF. This receptor chain uses TRBV7-6 and TRBJ2-7; possibly the D gene is TRBD1, per 6 matching bases. Per the germline V gene, SGHVS is the CDR1 and FNYEAQ is the CDR2. The cysteine opens and the phenylalanine closes a CDR3 of 18 amino acids. The read is trimmed to its CDR3 DNA, 54 bases read in frame from base 1. V lost 2 bases and J lost 0 bases; the stretch between them is 20 bases long.